The rows below give T cell receptor beta chains drawn from one sample of a study of CD4 T cells in relation to SARS-CoV-2 and coronaviruses. Sequencing used immunoSEQ multiplex PCR; TCRdb keeps in-frame clones, though not all of them. The table includes some 60,000 clones, about 90% detected once. What was sequenced was naive CD4+ T cells from PBMCs. These receptors came from an adult with COVID-19. CDR3s include the opening cysteine and the closing phenylalanine or tryptophan. D genes are given only for firm matches. The listing skips clone size in some rows; elsewhere it reads once, few, many or a size class.

TGTGCCAGCACCACCGGGACAGCCTACAATGAGCAGTTCTTC	CASTTGTAYNEQFF	TRBD1	TRBJ2-1	14	few	TRBV27
TGTGCCAGCTCACGGGGATTCGCGGGGGCCAACGTCCTGACTTTC	CASSRGFAGANVLTF	NA	TRBJ2-6	15	NA	TRBV18
TGTGCCACCTCATCGGGACCCTACGAGCAGTACTTC	CATSSGPYEQYF	NA	TRBJ2-7	12	NA	TRBV7-2
TGTGCCAGCAATCCCTTACCCGGGACATTCTATGGCTACACCTTC	CASNPLPGTFYGYTF	NA	TRBJ1-2	15	once	TRBV27
TGCGCCAGCAGCTTGGCCGGGCGGTCGCCCCAGCATTTT	CASSLAGRSPQHF	NA	TRBJ1-5	13	few	TRBV5-1
TGCAGCGTGACGACAGGGGGAGGGAACACCATATATTTT	CSVTTGGGNTIYF	TRBD1	TRBJ1-3	13	NA	TRBV29-1
TGTGCCAGCAGCCGACAGGGTTCCTACGAGCAGTACTTC	CASSRQGSYEQYF	TRBD1	TRBJ2-7	13	NA	TRBV6-5
TGTGCCAGCAGTCGCATACTACCGAACAGGGATGACACCGGGGAGCTGTTTTTT	CASSRILPNRDDTGELFF	NA	TRBJ2-2	18	NA	TRBV28
TGCGCCAGCAGCCCCCTGGCCCACAGGGGCGGCACTGAAGCTTTCTTT	CASSPLAHRGGTEAFF	TRBD1	TRBJ1-1	16	NA	TRBV4-1
TGTGCCAGCACCGGGACACCTGGAAACACCATATATTTT	CASTGTPGNTIYF	NA	TRBJ1-3	13	NA	TRBV2
TGTGCCAGTAGTTCCGCTAGCGGGAGTTTGTACGAGCAGTACTTC	CASSSASGSLYEQYF	TRBD2	TRBJ2-7	15	NA	TRBV19
TGTGCCAGCAGCTTTGGGAACTGGGGAAAACTGTTTTTT	CASSFGNWGKLFF	NA	TRBJ1-4	13	NA	TRBV14